The rows below give T cell receptor beta chains drawn from one sample of a study of CD8+ T cells in alopecia areata. Profiled with immunoSEQ multiplex PCR; TCRdb holds only in-frame clones, not every one. The repertoire holds under 70,000 clones, around 96% seen once, with roughly 25% in the top ten. The sequencing used CD8+ T cells sorted from blood, collected at week 0. The receptors derive from a human donor with alopecia areata. Both conserved end residues are part of each CDR3. A D gene is named only where the DNA matches it firmly. Not all rows give a size; the values are once, few, many and, for expanded clones, a class.

V,size,D,J,DNA,CDR3
TRBV5-6,.,.,TRBJ1-2,TGTGCCAGCAGCCCCCAGGCTCTCGGGGGCTACACCTTC,CASSPQALGGYTF
TRBV7-9,.,TRBD2,TRBJ2-1,TGTGCCAGCAGCTTGACTAGCGGGTCTATCTACAATGAGCAGTTCTTC,CASSLTSGSIYNEQFF
TRBV7-2,.,TRBD1,TRBJ2-7,TGTGCCAGCAGCTTAGGTGGTACAGGGGTCGAGCAGTACTTC,CASSLGGTGVEQYF
TRBV7-9,once,.,TRBJ2-5,TGTGCCAGCAGTAACGGCCGAGGGCAGTACTTC,CASSNGRGQYF
TRBV7-8,.,TRBD1,TRBJ1-1,TGTGCCAGCAGCCACCCCAGGGGGCAGAACACTGAAGCTTTCTTT,CASSHPRGQNTEAFF
TRBV2,.,.,TRBJ2-1,TGTGCCAGCAGTGAAAGACTAGTTGATGAGCAGTTCTTC,CASSERLVDEQFF
TRBV29-1,once,.,TRBJ1-1,TGCAGCGTTGAAGTTAAGGACAGGAACACTGAAGCTTTCTTT,CSVEVKDRNTEAFF
TRBV5-4,.,.,TRBJ2-5,TGTGCCAGCAGTCTTGAGGGGCTGAGGGAGACCCAGTACTTC,CASSLEGLRETQYF
TRBV4-3,.,.,TRBJ1-2,TGCGCCAGCAGCCAACAGGGTGCGGGCGGCTACACCTTC,CASSQQGAGGYTF
TRBV4-1,.,.,TRBJ2-3,TGCGCCAGCAGCCAAGGGATGGGGGCAGATACGCAGTATTTT,CASSQGMGADTQYF